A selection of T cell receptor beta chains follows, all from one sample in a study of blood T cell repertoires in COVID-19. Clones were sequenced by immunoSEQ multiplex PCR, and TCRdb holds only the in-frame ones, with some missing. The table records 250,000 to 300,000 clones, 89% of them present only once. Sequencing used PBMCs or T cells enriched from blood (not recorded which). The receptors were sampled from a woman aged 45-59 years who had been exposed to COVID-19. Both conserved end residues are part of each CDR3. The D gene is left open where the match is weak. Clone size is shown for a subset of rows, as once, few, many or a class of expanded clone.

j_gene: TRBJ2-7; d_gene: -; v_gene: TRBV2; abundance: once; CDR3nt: TGTGCCAGCACTGTTCAGGGGAGCTCCTACGAGCAGTACTTC; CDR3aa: CASTVQGSSYEQYF
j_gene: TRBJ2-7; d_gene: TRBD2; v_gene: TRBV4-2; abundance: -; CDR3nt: TGTGCCAGCAGCCAAGATCCGGGAGGCCAGGGTCTCTACGAGCAGTACTTC; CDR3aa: CASSQDPGGQGLYEQYF
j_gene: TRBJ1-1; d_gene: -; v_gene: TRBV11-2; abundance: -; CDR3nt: TGTGCCAGCAGCCCGAGATTGGGGGGGCCAGCTTTCTTT; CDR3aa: CASSPRLGGPAFF
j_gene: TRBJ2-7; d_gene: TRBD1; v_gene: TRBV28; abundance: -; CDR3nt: TGTGCCAGCAGTTTAAAGCAGGGGGCGAACTACGAGCAGTACTTC; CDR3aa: CASSLKQGANYEQYF
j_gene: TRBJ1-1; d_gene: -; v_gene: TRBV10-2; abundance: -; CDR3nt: TGCGCCAGCAGTGGAGGTGACCAGTTGAACACTGAAGCTTTCTTT; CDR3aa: CASSGGDQLNTEAFF
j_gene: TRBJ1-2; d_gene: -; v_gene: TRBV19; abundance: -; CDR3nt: TGTGCCAGTAGTACCCGACAGGACGGAATCTATGGCTACACCTTC; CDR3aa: CASSTRQDGIYGYTF
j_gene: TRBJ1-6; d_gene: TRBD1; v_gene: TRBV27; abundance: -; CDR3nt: TGTGCCAGCAGTTTAGAGACAGGGGGTTTATCACCCCTCCACTTT; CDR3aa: CASSLETGGLSPLHF
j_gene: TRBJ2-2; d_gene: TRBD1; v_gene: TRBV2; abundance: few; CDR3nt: TGTGCCAGCACCGCACAGACAGGGGGCACCGGGGAGCTGTTTTTT; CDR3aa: CASTAQTGGTGELFF
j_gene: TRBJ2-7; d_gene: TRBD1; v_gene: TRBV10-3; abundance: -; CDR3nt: TGTGCCATCAGTGGGACCGGGACAGGGCTATACGAGCAGTACTTC; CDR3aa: CAISGTGTGLYEQYF
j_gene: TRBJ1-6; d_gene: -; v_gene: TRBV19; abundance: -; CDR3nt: TGTGCCAGTACACCTCAACAGGGCTATAATTCACCCCTCCACTTT; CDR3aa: CASTPQQGYNSPLHF
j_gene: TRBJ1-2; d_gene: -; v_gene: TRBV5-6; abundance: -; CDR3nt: TGTGCCAGCAGCTTGGTTGGGCACGGCTACACCTTC; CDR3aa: CASSLVGHGYTF
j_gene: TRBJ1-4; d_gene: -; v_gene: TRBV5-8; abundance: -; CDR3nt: TGTGCCAGCAGCGCGGGGACGGCGGCTCGGGAAAAACTGTTTTTT; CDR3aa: CASSAGTAAREKLFF
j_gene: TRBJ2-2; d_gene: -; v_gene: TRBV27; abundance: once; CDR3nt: TGTGCCAGCAGTTTTGGCCCCACCGGGGAGCTGTTTTTT; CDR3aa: CASSFGPTGELFF
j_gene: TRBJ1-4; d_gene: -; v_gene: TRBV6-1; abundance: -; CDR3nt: TGTGCCAGCAGTCAAGGAGGAGTTGCAACTAATGAAAAACTGTTTTTT; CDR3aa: CASSQGGVATNEKLFF
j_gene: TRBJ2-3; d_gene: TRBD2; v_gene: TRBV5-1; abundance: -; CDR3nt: TGCGCCAGCAGCTTAACGACTAGCGGCACAGATACGCAGTATTTT; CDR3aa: CASSLTTSGTDTQYF
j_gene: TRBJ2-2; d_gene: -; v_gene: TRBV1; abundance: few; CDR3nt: TGCACCAGCAGCCGGCAGGGGCGCACTAGCGGGGAGCTGTTTTTT; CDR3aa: CTSSRQGRTSGELFF
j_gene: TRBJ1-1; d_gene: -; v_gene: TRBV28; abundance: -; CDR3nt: TGTGCCAGCAGTTTAAGGTCAGGGGCCTACACTGAAGCTTTCTTT; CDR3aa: CASSLRSGAYTEAFF
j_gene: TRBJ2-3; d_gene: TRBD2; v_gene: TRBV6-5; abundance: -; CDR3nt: TGTGCCAGCAGTTCCTGGACTAGCGTAGATACGCAGTATTTT; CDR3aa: CASSSWTSVDTQYF
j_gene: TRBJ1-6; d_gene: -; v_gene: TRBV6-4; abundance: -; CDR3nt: TGTGCCAGCAGTTACAGCTATAATTCACCCCTCCACTTT; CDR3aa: CASSYSYNSPLHF
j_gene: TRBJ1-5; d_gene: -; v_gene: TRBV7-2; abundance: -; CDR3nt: TGTGCCAGCAGCTCGGGACAAAGCAATCAGCCCCAGCATTTT; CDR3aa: CASSSGQSNQPQHF
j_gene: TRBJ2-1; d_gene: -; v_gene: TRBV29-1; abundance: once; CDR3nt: TGCAGCGTTGAAGGGGAAGACAGGCAGAGCTCCTACAATGAGCAGTTCTTC; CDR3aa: CSVEGEDRQSSYNEQFF
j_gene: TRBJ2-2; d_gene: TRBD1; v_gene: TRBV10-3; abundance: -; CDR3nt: TGTGCCATCAGTGAGGACAGGGTAAAAACCGGGGAGCTGTTTTTT; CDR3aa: CAISEDRVKTGELFF
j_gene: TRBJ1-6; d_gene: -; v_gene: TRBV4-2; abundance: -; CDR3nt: TGTGCCAGCAGCCCAGGGGTGTTTGGTTCACCCCTCCACTTT; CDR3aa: CASSPGVFGSPLHF
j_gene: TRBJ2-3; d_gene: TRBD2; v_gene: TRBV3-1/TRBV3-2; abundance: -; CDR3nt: TGTGCCAGCAGCCATAGCGGGGGGGAAAAAAATACGCAGTATTTT; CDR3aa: CASSHSGGEKNTQYF
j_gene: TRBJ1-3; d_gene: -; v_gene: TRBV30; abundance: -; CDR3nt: TGTGCCTGGACTCGCGACAGGTTACCAGATTTTGGGTCTGGAAACACCATATATTTT; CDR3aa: CAWTRDRLPDFGSGNTIYF
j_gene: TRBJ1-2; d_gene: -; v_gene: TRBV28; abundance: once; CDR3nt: TGTGCCAGCAGCGGCCCCAAACAGGGATCTAACTATGGCTACACCTTC; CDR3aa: CASSGPKQGSNYGYTF
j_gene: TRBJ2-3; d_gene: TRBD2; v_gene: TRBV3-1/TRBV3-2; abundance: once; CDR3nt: TGTGCCAGCAGCCAAATAGCGGGGGCCCCCACAGATACGCAGTATTTT; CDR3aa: CASSQIAGAPTDTQYF
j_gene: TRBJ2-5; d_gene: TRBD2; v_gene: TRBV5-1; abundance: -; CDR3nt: TGCGCCAGCAGCTTCCGGGGGGTAGGCCAAGAGACCCAGTACTTC; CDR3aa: CASSFRGVGQETQYF
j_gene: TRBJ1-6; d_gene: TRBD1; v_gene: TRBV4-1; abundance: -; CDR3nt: TGCGCCAGCAGCCACGGAGACAGGGATAATTCACCCCTCCACTTT; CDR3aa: CASSHGDRDNSPLHF
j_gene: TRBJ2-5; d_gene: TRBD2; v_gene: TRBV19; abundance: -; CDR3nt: TGTGCCAGTAGTCTACTAGCGGGGTTCTCCGGGCAAGAGACCCAGTACTTC; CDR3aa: CASSLLAGFSGQETQYF
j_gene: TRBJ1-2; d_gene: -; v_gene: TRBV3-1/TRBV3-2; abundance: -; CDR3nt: TGTGCCAGCAGCCAAGTTGGGCTGAACTCGTATGGCTACACCTTC; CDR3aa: CASSQVGLNSYGYTF
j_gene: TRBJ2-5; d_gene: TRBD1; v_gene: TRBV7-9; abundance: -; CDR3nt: TGTGCCAGCAGCTTAGGGACAGGGGAGACCCAGTACTTC; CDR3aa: CASSLGTGETQYF
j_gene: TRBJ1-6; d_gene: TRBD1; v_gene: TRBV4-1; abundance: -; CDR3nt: TGCGCCAGCAGCCAAGAAAGAGGGGGCGATAATTCACCCCTCCACTTT; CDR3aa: CASSQERGGDNSPLHF
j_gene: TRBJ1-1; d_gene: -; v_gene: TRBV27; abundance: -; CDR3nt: TGTGCCAGCAGTTTATACCCGGAGGGTAACACTGAAGCTTTCTTT; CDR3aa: CASSLYPEGNTEAFF
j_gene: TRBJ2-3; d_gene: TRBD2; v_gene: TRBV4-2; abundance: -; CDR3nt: TGTGCCAGCAGCCAAGCTAGCGGGATAGATACGCAGTATTTT; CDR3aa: CASSQASGIDTQYF
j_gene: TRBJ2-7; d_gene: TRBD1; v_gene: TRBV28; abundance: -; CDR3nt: TGTGCCAGCAAATCGTCGGGACAGGGGTACGAGCAGTACTTC; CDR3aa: CASKSSGQGYEQYF
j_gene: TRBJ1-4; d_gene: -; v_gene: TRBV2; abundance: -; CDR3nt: TGTGCCAGCAGTGGAACGGGTCGGGCTAATGAAAAACTGTTTTTT; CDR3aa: CASSGTGRANEKLFF
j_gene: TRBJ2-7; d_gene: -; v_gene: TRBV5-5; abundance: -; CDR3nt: TGTGCCAGCAGCGGGGGACTGAGAACCTACGAGCAGTACTTC; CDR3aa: CASSGGLRTYEQYF
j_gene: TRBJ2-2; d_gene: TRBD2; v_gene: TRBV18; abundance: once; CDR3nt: TGTGCCAGCTCACCGGCACTAGCGGGCCGCGGAAACACCGGGGAGCTGTTTTTT; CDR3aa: CASSPALAGRGNTGELFF
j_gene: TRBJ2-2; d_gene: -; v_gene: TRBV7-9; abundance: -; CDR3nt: TGTGCCAGCAGCCCCCCGGTAGTGGGGGGATCAGGCGGGGAGCTGTTTTTT; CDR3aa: CASSPPVVGGSGGELFF
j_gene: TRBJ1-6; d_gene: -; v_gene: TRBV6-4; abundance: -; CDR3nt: TGTGCCAGCAGTGATCTGGGGGGCTATAATTCACCCCTCCACTTT; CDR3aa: CASSDLGGYNSPLHF
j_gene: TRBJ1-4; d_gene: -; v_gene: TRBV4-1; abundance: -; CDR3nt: TGCGCCAGCAGCCAAGATTGGTCAGGGAAAAATGAAAAACTGTTTTTT; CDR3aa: CASSQDWSGKNEKLFF